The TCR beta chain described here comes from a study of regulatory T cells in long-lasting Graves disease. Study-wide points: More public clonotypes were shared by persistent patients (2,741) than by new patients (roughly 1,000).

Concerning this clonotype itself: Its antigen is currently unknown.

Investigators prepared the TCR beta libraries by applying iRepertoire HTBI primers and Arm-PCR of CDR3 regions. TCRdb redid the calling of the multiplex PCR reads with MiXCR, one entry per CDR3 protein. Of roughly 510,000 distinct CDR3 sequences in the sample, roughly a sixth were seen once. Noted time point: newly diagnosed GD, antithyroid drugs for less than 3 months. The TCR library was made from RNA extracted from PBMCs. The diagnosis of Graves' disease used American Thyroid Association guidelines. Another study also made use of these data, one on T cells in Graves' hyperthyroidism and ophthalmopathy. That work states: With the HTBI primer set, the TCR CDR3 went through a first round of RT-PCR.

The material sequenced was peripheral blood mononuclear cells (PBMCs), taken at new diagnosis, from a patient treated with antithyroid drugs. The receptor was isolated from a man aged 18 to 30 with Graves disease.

Here the CDR3 DNA reads TGTGCCAGCAGCTTACGGGGTAGCTCTGGGGCCAACGTCCTGACTTTC. Its protein product is CASSLRGSSGANVLTF. V and J are TRBV11-2 and TRBJ2-6; maybe TRBD2 (5 bases). V was pared by 2 bases and J by 0 bases, with 8 bases between. The CDR3 contains 16 residues. In germline, CDR1 is SGHAT, CDR2 FQNNGV.